Below, 15 T cell receptor beta chains from the same sample are listed, as sequenced in a study of blood T cell repertoires in COVID-19. TCRdb keeps only in-frame clones here, not all; method: immunoSEQ multiplex PCR. This sample has 200,000 or so clones, with over 70% found just once. Material for sequencing was peripheral blood. The receptors originated from a man in his sixties with active or convalescent COVID-19.

The chain carries TRBV5-1 and TRBJ2-7; D might be TRBD1 (6 bases). The CDR3 spans 12 residues. V was cut by 4 bases and J by 3 bases, with 8 bases left in between. The germline V gene encodes CDR1 SGHRS and CDR2 YFSETQ. For the CDR3, the DNA is TGCGCCAGCAGCCCGGACAGCTACGAGCAGTACTTC. It encodes CASSPDSYEQYF.

V gene TRBV9 combines with J gene TRBJ1-2; 7 nucleotides line up with TRBD1. V was pared by 4 bases and J by 4 bases, with 13 bases of the junction left unmatched. Germline CDR1 is SGDLS and CDR2 is YYNGEE. The length of the CDR3 is 16 residues. The CDR3 DNA follows: TGTGCCAGCAGCCAATCCGTATCCGGGACAGCCTATGGCTACACCTTC. It translates to CASSQSVSGTAYGYTF.

The rearrangement uses TRBV28 and TRBJ2-1; 10 positions agree with TRBD2. The CDR3 is 16 residues long. Germline CDR1 is MDHEN and CDR2 is SYDVKM. The V gene end was trimmed by 5 bases and the J gene end by 4 bases; junction bases not matched to a gene: 8. The DNA for the CDR3 is TGTGCCAGCAGTCCCTCAGCGGGAGGGACTTACAATGAGCAGTTCTTC. Translated: CASSPSAGGTYNEQFF.

The chain links TRBV5-5 to TRBJ2-1, with 9 nucleotides matching TRBD2. The CDR3 covers 19 residues. Germline CDR1 SGHKS, CDR2 YYEKEE (reference sequence). Germline trimming cut 7 bases from V and 11 bases from J; bases unmatched to any gene: 28. The CDR3: CASVPRKSSGIIVPGKQFF. The CDR3, as DNA: TGTGCCAGCGTCCCTCGAAAGTCTAGCGGGATCATCGTGCCAGGAAAGCAGTTCTTC.

The chain employs TRBV29-1 and TRBJ1-4, with TRBD1 matching 9 bases. Trimming took 4 bases from V and 13 from J; bases not matched to a gene: 7. Looked up from germline, CDR1 is SQVTM and CDR2 is ANQGSEA. This CDR3 contains 12 residues. In DNA form, the CDR3 reads TGCAGCGTTGCCCAAGGGACAGGGCTACTGTTTTTT. Its protein product is CSVAQGTGLLFF.

V is TRBV7-2 and J is TRBJ2-5; perhaps TRBD1 as D (6 bases). The CDR3 covers 17 residues. The germline V and J ends were trimmed by 6 bases and 4 bases, with 24 bases remaining between them. The germline V gene encodes CDR1 SGHTA and CDR2 FQGNSA. The CDR3 spells CASRSGTLSRMAETQYF. The CDR3 DNA reads TGTGCCAGCAGGTCCGGGACACTGTCACGGATGGCAGAGACCCAGTACTTC.

This clone was detected only once. The CDR3 coding sequence is TGTGCCAGCAGCAAATTTCCAGCGGGAGCAGAGACCCAGTACTTC. Encoded protein: CASSKFPAGAETQYF. This chain connects TRBV21-1 to TRBJ2-5; the DNA was not used to check the table's D call, TRBD2. TRBV21-1 is annotated as a pseudogene. The CDR3 contains 15 residues.

The J gene is TRBJ2-1, the V gene TRBV11-2; possible D gene TRBD2, 5 bases. CDR1 and CDR2 (germline): SGHAT, FQNNGV. This CDR3 has 15 residues. V dropped 5 bases and J dropped 3 bases, with 14 bases sitting between them. For the CDR3, the DNA is TGTGCCAGCAGCGCACTAGTGCCCCACTACAATGAGCAGTTCTTC. Its translation: CASSALVPHYNEQFF.

The chain links TRBV29-1 to TRBJ1-2; 8 nucleotides agree with TRBD1. The length of the CDR3 is 13 residues. Losses at the gene ends were 1 base for V and 5 bases for J; bases not matched to a gene: 3. Germline V gene lookup returns CDR1 SQVTM and CDR2 ANQGSEA. CDR3 sequence (DNA): TGCAGCGTTGAAGGGGGACAGGTTTATGGCTACACCTTC. It yields the protein CSVEGGQVYGYTF.

This clone has only one observation. The chain uses TRBV27 and TRBJ1-1; a possible D gene is TRBD1 (6 bases). CDR3 length: 16 amino acids. Trimming removed 10 bases at V and 0 bases at J, with 21 bases between. Germline CDR1 and CDR2: MNHEY and SMNVEV (reference sequence). This CDR3 reads CATRGWGESLNTEAFF. CDR3 DNA sequence: TGTGCCACCAGGGGTTGGGGAGAATCCCTGAACACTGAAGCTTTCTTT.

This clone was seen only a few times. V and J are TRBV10-3 and TRBJ2-7; TRBD2 might be the D (6 bases). V lost 3 bases to trimming and J lost 5 bases, with 14 bases between them. The CDR3 loop spans 14 amino acids. In germline, CDR1 is ENHRY, CDR2 SYGVKD. The CDR3 loop is CAISDRGRMDEQYF. In DNA form, the CDR3 reads TGTGCCATCAGTGATCGAGGGAGGATGGACGAGCAGTACTTC.

This chain connects TRBV19 to TRBJ2-1; a possible D gene is TRBD1 (5 bases). V was cut by 7 bases and J by 7 bases, with 17 bases left in between. The CDR3 sequence is 14 residues long. Germline V gene data show CDR1 as LNHDA and CDR2 as SQIVND (reference sequence). The CDR3 region has the DNA TGTGCCAGTACCTCAGGTCTGAAGGGGAATGAGCAGTTCTTC. Its protein is CASTSGLKGNEQFF.

This clone was observed a few times. This rearrangement joins TRBV7-2 to TRBJ1-3; TRBD1 aligns across 8 bases. The CDR3 loop spans 15 amino acids. V lost 6 bases and J lost 4; bases outside the gene matches: 8. Germline values: CDR1 SGHTA, CDR2 FQGNSA. The CDR3 loop is CASSFGQGGGNTIYF. The CDR3 DNA reads TGTGCCAGCAGTTTCGGACAGGGAGGGGGAAACACCATATATTTT.

The rearrangement joins TRBV6-6 to TRBJ1-4; TRBD1 matches at 8 bases. Germline V CDR1 and CDR2: MNHNY, SVGAGI (reference sequence). The CDR3 runs to 14 residues. V trimming: 2 bases; J trimming: 10 bases; junction bases outside the gene matches: 6. CDR3 sequence: CASSYQDRAGKLFF. DNA of the CDR3: TGTGCCAGCAGTTACCAGGACAGGGCCGGAAAACTGTTTTTT.

This chain joins TRBV5-4 and TRBJ2-1; TRBD2 agrees at 10 bases. Germline CDR1 reads SGHNT; CDR2 reads YYREEE (reference sequence). The CDR3 contains 16 residues. J lost 5 bases, V lost 0 bases, and 5 bases had no gene match. CDR3 amino acids: CASSLGAGGVNNEQFF. The CDR3, as DNA: TGTGCCAGCAGCTTGGGAGCGGGAGGGGTAAACAATGAGCAGTTCTTC.